The following is a T cell receptor beta chain sequence with its context. Its antigen is unidentified. This entry is derived from a study of graft-versus-host responses after intestinal transplantation. Clones were read by immunoSEQ multiplex PCR, and TCRdb kept only the in-frame ones, dropping some. The data show tens of thousands of clones, about 95% seen once. CDR1 is SGHKS, CDR2 YYEKEE, per germline (reference sequence). The CDR3 is 14 amino acids. V was cut by 0 bases and J by 2 bases, with 8 bases left in between. The chain uses TRBV5-5 and TRBJ2-5, with D uncertain. Sequencing used unstimulated CD8+ T cells sorted from spleen or lymph node cells, obtained before transplant. The TCR sequence derives from a human donor who was the organ donor for an intestinal transplant. The chain's CDR3 is CASSLEQSQETQYF. CDR3 nucleotides: TGTGCCAGCAGCTTGGAACAGTCTCAAGAGACCCAGTACTTC.